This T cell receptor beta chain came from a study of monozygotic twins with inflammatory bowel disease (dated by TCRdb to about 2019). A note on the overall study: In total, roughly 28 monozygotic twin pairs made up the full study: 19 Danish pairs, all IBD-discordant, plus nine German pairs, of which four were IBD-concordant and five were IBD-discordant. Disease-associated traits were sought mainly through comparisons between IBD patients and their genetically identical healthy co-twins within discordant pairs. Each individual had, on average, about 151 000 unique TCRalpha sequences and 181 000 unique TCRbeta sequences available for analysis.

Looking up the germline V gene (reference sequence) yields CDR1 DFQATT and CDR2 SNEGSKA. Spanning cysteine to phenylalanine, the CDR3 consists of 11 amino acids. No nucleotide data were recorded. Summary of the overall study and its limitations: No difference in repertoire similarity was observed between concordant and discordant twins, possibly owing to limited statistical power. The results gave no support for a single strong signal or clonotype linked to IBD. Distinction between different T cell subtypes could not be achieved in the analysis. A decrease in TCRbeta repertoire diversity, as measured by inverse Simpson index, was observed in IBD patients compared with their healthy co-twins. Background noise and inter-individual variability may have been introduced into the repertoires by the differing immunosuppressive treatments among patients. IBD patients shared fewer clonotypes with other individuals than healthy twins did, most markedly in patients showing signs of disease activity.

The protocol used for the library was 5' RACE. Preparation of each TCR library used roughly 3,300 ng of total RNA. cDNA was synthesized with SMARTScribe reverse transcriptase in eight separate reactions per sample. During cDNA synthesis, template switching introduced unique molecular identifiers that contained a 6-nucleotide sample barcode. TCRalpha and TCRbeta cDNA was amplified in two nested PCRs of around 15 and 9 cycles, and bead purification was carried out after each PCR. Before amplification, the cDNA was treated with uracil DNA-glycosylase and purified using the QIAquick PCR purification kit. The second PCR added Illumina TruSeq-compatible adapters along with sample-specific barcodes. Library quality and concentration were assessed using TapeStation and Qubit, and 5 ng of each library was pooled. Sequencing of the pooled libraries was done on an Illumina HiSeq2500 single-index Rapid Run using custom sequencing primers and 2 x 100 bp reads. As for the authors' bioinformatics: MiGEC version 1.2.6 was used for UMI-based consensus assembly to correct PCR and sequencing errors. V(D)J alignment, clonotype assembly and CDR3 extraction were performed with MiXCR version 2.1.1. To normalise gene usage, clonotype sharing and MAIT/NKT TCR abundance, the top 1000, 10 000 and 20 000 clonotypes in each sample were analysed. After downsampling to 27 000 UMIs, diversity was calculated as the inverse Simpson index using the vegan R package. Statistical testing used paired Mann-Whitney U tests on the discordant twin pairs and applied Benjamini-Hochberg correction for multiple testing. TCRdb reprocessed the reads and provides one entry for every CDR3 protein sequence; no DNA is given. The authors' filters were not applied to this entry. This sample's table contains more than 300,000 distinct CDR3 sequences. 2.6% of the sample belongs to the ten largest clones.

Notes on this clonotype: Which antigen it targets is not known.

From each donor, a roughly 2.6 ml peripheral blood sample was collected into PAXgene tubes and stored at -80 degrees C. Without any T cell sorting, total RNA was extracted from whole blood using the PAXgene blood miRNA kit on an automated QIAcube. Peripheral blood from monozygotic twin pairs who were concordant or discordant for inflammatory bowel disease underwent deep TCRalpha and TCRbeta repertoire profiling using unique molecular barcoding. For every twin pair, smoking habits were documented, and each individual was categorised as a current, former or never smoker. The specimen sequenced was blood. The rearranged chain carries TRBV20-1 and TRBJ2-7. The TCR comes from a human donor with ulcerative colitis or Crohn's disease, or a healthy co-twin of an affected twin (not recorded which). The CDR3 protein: CSATVAKEQYF.